This T cell receptor beta chain was found in a study of CD8+CD57+ T cells in acquired aplastic anemia. General observations from the study: About 30 CD8+ CDR3 sequences occurred in both the patients and the controls.

On this clonotype: Its matching antigen is unknown. A much larger clonotype is one base distant, so this may be a read error.

The TCR beta profiling, which covered VDJ combination and CDR3 sequence, was carried out using genomic DNA as the template. MiXCR, run by TCRdb on the reads, gives a single entry per CDR3 protein. The sample shows around 150,000 distinct CDR3 sequences, approximately 44% of them seen only once. This TCR was recovered from a human donor in good health. Sequencing input: sorted CD4+, CD8+, or CD8+CD57+ T cells (not recorded which) from PBMCs.

CDR3 in DNA: TGTGTCAGCAGTTCCCCTAGCGGGGGGAACGAGCAGTACTTC. Protein sequence: CVSSSPSGGNEQYF. The chain carries TRBV6-2 or TRBV6-3 and TRBJ2-7; 11 nucleotides agree with TRBD2. Per germline, CDR1 MNHEY and CDR2 SVGEGT. This CDR3 spans 14 amino acids.